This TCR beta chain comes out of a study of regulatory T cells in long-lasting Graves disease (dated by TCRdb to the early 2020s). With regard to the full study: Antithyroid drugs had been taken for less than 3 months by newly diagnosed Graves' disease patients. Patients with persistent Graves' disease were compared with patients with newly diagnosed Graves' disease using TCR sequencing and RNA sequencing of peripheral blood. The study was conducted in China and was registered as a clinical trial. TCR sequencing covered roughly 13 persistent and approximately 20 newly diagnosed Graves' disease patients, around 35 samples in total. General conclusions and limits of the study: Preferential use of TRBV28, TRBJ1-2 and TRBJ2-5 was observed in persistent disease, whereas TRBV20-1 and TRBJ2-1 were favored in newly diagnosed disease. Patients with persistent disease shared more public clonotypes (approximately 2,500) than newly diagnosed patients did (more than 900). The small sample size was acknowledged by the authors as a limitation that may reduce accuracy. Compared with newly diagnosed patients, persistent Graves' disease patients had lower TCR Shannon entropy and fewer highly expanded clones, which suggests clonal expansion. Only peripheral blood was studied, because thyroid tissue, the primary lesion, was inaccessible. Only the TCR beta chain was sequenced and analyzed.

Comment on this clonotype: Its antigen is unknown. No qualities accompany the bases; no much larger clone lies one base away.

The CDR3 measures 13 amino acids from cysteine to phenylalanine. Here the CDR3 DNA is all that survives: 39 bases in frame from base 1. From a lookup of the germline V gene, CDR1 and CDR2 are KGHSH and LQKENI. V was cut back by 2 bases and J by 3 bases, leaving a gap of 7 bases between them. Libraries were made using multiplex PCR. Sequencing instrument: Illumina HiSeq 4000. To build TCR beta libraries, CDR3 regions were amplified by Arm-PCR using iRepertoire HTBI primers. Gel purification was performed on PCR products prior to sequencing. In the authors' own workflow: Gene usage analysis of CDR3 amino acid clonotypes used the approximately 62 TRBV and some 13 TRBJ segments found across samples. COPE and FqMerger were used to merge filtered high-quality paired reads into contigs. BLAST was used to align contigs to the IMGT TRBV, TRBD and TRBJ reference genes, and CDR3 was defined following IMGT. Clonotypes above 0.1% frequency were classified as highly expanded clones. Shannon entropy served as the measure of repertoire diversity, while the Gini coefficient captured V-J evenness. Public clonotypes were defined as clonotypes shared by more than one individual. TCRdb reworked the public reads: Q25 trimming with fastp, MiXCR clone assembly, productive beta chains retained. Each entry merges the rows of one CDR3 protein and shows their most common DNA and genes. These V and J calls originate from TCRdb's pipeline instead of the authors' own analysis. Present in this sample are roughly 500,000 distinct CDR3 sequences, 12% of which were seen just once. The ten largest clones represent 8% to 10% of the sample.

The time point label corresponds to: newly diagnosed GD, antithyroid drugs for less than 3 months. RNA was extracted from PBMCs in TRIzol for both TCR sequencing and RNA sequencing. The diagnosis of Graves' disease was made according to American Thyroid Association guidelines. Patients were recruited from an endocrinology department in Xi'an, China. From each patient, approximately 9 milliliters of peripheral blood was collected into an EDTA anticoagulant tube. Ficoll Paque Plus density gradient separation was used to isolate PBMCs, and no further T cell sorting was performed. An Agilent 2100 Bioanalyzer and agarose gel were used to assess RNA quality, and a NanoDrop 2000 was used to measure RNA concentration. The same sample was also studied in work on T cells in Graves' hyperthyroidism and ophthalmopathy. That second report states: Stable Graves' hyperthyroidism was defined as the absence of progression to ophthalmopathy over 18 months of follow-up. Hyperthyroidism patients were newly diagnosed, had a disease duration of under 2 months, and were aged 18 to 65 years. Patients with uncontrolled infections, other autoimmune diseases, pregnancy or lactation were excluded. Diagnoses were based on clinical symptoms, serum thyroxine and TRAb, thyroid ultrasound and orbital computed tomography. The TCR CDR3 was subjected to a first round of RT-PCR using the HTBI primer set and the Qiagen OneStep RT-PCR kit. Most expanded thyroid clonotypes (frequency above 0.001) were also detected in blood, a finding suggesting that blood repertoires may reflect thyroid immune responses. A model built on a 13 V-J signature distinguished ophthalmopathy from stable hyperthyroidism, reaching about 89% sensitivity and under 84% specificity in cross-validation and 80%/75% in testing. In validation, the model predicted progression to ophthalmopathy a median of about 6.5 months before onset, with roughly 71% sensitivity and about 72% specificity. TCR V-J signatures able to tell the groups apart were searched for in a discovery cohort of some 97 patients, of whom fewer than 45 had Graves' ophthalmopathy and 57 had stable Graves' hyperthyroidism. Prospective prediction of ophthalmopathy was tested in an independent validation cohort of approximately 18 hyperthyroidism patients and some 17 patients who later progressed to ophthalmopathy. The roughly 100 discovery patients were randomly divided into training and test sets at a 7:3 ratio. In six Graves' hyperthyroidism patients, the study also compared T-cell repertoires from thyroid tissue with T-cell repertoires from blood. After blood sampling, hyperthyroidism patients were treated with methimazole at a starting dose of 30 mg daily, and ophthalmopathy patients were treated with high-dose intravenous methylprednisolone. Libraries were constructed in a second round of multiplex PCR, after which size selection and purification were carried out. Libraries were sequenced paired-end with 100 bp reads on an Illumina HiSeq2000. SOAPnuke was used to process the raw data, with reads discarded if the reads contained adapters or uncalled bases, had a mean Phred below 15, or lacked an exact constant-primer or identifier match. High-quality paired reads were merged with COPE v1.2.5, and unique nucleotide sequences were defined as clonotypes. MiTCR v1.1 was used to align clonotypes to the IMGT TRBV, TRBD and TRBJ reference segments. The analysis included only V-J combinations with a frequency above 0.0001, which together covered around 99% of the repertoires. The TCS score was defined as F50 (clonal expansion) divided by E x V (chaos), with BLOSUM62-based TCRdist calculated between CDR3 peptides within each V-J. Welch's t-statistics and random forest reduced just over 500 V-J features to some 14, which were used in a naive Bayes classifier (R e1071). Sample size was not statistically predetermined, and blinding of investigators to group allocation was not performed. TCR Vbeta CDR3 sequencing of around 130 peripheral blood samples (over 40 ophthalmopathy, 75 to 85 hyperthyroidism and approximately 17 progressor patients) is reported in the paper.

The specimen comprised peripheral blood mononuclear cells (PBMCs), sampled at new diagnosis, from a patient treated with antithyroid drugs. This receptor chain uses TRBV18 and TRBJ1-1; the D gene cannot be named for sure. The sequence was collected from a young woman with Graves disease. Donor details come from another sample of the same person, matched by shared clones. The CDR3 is CASSPNTYTEAFF. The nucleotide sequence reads TGTGCCAGCTCACCAAACACGTACACTGAAGCTTTCTTT. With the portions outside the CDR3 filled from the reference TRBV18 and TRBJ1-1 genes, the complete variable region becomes NAGVMQNPRHLVRRRGQEARLRCSPMKGHSHVYWYRQLPEEGLKFMVYLQKENIIDESGMPKERFSAEFPKEGPSILRIQQVVRGDSAAYFCASSPNTYTEAFFGQGTRLTVV.